This T cell receptor (beta chain) comes out of a study of radiation and T cells in renal cell carcinoma. Findings and caveats of the study: Pretreatment tumor biopsies were lacking, so baseline clonotypes are unknown.

Remarks on this clone: The antigen is unknown.

Time point noted: baseline pretreatment blood. Treatment specified: 15 Gy SBRT to primary tumor, nephrectomy 4 weeks later. After SBRT, blood was collected at 2 and 4 weeks, plus baseline. The tumor was a clear cell renal cell carcinoma. The V and J ends lost 4 bases and 1 base respectively, with 15 bases between them. CDR3 length: 17 amino acids. Germline V CDR1 and CDR2: SGHRS, YFSETQ. Measured with immunoSEQ multiplex PCR; TCRdb has only the in-frame clones, and not every one. The data hold roughly 150,000 clones, with about 85% observed a single time. The gene calls are TRBV5-1 and TRBJ2-6; D is unresolved. Sequences were derived from blood, sampled from a patient whose treatment included radiotherapy and nephrectomy. The sequence came from a woman aged 70 to 79 with renal cell carcinoma. CDR3 nucleotide sequence: TGCGCCAGCAGCCCCACTGCTATTGTTTCTGGGGCCAACGTCCTGACTTTC. Its protein is CASSPTAIVSGANVLTF.